This note documents a single TCR beta chain sequence. The data originate from a study of shared clonotypes between healthy human individuals. A deep-level run was used for the assay. It was around 220 ng DNA, about 30,000 T cell genomes, that sorted-subset replicate PCRs used. Produced via immunoSEQ multiplex PCR; TCRdb's table is partial and in-frame only. The repertoire holds about 1.4 million clones, with roughly 96% as singletons. The sequenced sample consisted of naive CD4+ T cells sorted from blood. Documented subset: CD45RA+ positively selected. The sequence came from a young man in good health.

Here the CDR3 reads CASSLGFGTRLADFYEQYF. For the CDR3, the DNA is TGCGCCAGCAGCTTGGGGTTCGGCACCCGACTAGCGGACTTCTACGAGCAGTACTTC. This chain connects TRBV5-1 to TRBJ2-7; TRBD2 matches at 9 bases. The germline CDR1 and CDR2 sequences are SGHRS and YFSETQ. The CDR3 contains 19 residues. V shed 0 bases, J shed 3 bases, and the junction held 16 bases outside the gene matches.